The T cell receptor beta chain under discussion was sequenced for a study of blood T cell repertoires in COVID-19. Trimming took 0 bases from V and 2 from J; bases not matched to a gene: 6. This CDR3 region has 16 residues. Germline V gives CDR1 SGDLS, CDR2 YYNGEE. Sequenced by immunoSEQ multiplex PCR; TCRdb stores in-frame clones only, minus some. The sample includes about 150,000 clones, more than 90% seen only once; the top ten take 0.5% to 0.65%. The receptor was isolated from a man in his fifties with acute or convalescent COVID-19. The genes are TRBV9 and TRBJ2-3; the match to TRBD2 covers 7 bases. Material: peripheral blood. This CDR3 is CASSVDGGTYTDTQYF. CDR3 DNA sequence: TGTGCCAGCAGCGTAGACGGGGGGACTTACACAGATACGCAGTATTTT.